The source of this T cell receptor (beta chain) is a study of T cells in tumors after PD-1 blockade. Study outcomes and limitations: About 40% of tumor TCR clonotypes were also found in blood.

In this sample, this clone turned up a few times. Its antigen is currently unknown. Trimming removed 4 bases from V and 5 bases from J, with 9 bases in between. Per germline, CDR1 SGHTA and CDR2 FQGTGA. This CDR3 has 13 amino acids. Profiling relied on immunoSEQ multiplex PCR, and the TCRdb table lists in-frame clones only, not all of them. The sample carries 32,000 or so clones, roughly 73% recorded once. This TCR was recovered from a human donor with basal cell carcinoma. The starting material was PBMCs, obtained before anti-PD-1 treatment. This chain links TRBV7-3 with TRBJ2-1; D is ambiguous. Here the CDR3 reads CASSSIRNNEQFF. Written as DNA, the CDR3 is TGTGCCAGCAGCTCGATACGAAACAATGAGCAGTTCTTC.